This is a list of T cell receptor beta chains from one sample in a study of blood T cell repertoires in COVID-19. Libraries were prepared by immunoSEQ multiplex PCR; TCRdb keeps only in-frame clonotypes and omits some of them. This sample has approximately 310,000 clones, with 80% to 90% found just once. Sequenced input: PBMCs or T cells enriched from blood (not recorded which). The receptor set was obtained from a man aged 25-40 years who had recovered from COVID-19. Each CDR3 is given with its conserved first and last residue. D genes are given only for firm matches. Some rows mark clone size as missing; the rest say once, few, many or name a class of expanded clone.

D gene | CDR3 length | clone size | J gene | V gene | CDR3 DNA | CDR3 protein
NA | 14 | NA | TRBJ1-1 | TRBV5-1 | TGCGCCAGCAGCCTGAAGACAGCTGAGACTGAAGCTTTCTTT | CASSLKTAETEAFF
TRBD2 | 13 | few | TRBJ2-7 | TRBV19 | TGTGCCAGTTCACTAGCGGGAGTGCGGGAGCAGTACTTC | CASSLAGVREQYF
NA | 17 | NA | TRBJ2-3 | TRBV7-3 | TGTGCCAGCAGCCCACAATCGCGGCGGATCATCACAGATACGCAGTATTTT | CASSPQSRRIITDTQYF
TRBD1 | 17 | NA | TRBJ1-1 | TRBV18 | TGTGCCAGCTCACCAGGATTAATAGGGACAGGGGTTACTGAAGCTTTCTTT | CASSPGLIGTGVTEAFF
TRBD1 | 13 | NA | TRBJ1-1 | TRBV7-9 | TGTGCCAGCAGCCCGACAGGGGGCGGCGGAGCTTTCTTT | CASSPTGGGGAFF
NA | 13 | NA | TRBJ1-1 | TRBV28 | TGTGCCAGCCGCGGTTGGGTGAACACTGAAGCTTTCTTT | CASRGWVNTEAFF
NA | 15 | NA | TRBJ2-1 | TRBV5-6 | TGTGCCAGCAGCTTAACTTATCGCTCCTACAATGAGCAGTTCTTC | CASSLTYRSYNEQFF
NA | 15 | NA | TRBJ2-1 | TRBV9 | TGTGCCAGCAGCGTAGTAGGGGGTGATTGGAATGAGCAGTTCTTC | CASSVVGGDWNEQFF
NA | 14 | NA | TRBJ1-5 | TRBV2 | TGTGCCAGCAGGAGGGCAGGGGATAATCAGCCCCAGCATTTT | CASRRAGDNQPQHF
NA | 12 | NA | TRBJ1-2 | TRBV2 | TGTGCCAGCATCAGGGATCGGGATGGCTACACCTTC | CASIRDRDGYTF
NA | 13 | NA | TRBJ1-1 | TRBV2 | TGTGCCAGCAGTGACGCAGGGAACACTGAAGCTTTCTTT | CASSDAGNTEAFF
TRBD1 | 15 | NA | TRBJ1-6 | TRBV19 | TGTGCCAGTAGTGACTCCGGGACAGGAAATTCACCCCTCCACTTT | CASSDSGTGNSPLHF
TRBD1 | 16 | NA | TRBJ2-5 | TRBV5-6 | TGTGCCAGCAGCTCCAACAGGGGGAATAGCCAAGAGACCCAGTACTTC | CASSSNRGNSQETQYF
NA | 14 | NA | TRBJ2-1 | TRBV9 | TGTGCCAGCAGCGTGGGGGGACGTCACAATGAGCAGTTCTTC | CASSVGGRHNEQFF
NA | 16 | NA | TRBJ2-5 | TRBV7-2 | TGTGCCAGCAGCTCACGGGGCGGGGCCACGGGAGAGACCCAGTACTTC | CASSSRGGATGETQYF
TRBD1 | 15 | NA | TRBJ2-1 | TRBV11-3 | TGTGCCAGCAGCAGAGACAGGGGGCTTTACAATGAGCAGTTCTTC | CASSRDRGLYNEQFF
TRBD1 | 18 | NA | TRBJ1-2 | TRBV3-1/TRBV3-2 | TGTGCCAGCAGCCCTTCCATCGGGACAGGAGTAAGATGGGATGGCTACACCTTC | CASSPSIGTGVRWDGYTF
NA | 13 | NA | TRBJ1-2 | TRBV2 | TGTGCCAGCAGGGCCCAGACAGGTTCCGGCTACACCTTC | CASRAQTGSGYTF
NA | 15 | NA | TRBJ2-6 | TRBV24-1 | TGTGCCACCAGTGATTCAACCGGGGGGGCCAACGTCCTGACTTTC | CATSDSTGGANVLTF
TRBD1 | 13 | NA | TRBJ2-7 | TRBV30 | TGTGCCTGGAGCCAGGGGACAGTATACGAGCAGTACTTC | CAWSQGTVYEQYF